A selection of T cell receptor beta chains follows, all from one sample in a study of cytomegalovirus exposure and HLA in healthy donors. The table came from immunoSEQ multiplex PCR; TCRdb's copy has only in-frame clones and leaves some out. The sample has over 150,000 clones; more than 75% are singletons. The sequenced sample was PBMCs. The receptor set was obtained from a man aged 25 to 40 in good health and CMV-seropositive. Each CDR3 is given with its conserved first and last residue. D genes are given only for firm matches. Not every row has a clone size; where given, it reads once, few, many or a size class.

v_call: TRBV7-8; d_call: NA; j_call: TRBJ2-5; clone_size: NA; cdr3_aa: CASSLDGSQETQYF; cdr3_nt: TGTGCCAGCAGCTTGGACGGGAGCCAAGAGACCCAGTACTTC
v_call: TRBV30; d_call: TRBD1; j_call: TRBJ1-5; clone_size: NA; cdr3_aa: CAWSVGWRGTGEQPQHF; cdr3_nt: TGTGCCTGGAGTGTAGGTTGGCGCGGGACAGGGGAGCAGCCCCAGCATTTT
v_call: TRBV2; d_call: NA; j_call: TRBJ1-1; clone_size: few; cdr3_aa: CASSEAGGRTEAFF; cdr3_nt: TGTGCCAGCAGTGAAGCGGGGGGTCGGACTGAAGCTTTCTTT
v_call: TRBV30; d_call: NA; j_call: TRBJ1-2; clone_size: NA; cdr3_aa: CAWSVLGGGYTF; cdr3_nt: TGTGCCTGGAGTGTACTAGGGGGAGGCTACACCTTC
v_call: TRBV7-2; d_call: NA; j_call: TRBJ2-1; clone_size: NA; cdr3_aa: CASSSVWSRADEQFF; cdr3_nt: TGTGCCAGCAGCTCCGTATGGAGCAGGGCTGATGAGCAGTTCTTC
v_call: TRBV30; d_call: TRBD2; j_call: TRBJ2-1; clone_size: NA; cdr3_aa: CAWSVLAGGPDEQFF; cdr3_nt: TGTGCCTGGAGTGTGCTAGCGGGAGGTCCGGATGAGCAGTTCTTC
v_call: TRBV7-8; d_call: NA; j_call: TRBJ1-1; clone_size: NA; cdr3_aa: CASSLGAGNTEAFF; cdr3_nt: TGTGCCAGCAGCTTAGGTGCAGGGAACACTGAAGCTTTCTTT
v_call: TRBV4-1; d_call: TRBD2; j_call: TRBJ2-1; clone_size: NA; cdr3_aa: CASSLRGLGHHEQFF; cdr3_nt: TGCGCCAGCAGCCTTCGGGGACTAGGTCATCATGAGCAGTTCTTC
v_call: TRBV28; d_call: TRBD1; j_call: TRBJ1-2; clone_size: NA; cdr3_aa: CASSLPSGQGYGYTF; cdr3_nt: TGTGCCAGCAGTTTACCATCGGGACAGGGCTATGGCTACACCTTC
v_call: TRBV7-8; d_call: TRBD2; j_call: TRBJ2-1; clone_size: NA; cdr3_aa: CASSLAGGPSNEQFF; cdr3_nt: TGTGCCAGCAGCTTAGCGGGAGGGCCATCGAATGAGCAGTTCTTC
v_call: TRBV7-9; d_call: NA; j_call: TRBJ2-2; clone_size: NA; cdr3_aa: CASSLVSVGELFF; cdr3_nt: TGTGCCAGCAGCTTAGTCTCCGTTGGGGAGCTGTTTTTT